This T cell receptor beta chain came from a study of blood T cell repertoires in COVID-19. Trimming took 0 bases from V and 4 from J, leaving 7 bases between them. The CDR3 contains 14 residues. CDR1 is LNHNV and CDR2 is YYDKDF in the germline V gene (reference sequence). Libraries were prepared by immunoSEQ multiplex PCR; TCRdb keeps only in-frame clonotypes and omits some of them. The sample records 95,000 to 150,000 clones, roughly 83% being singletons. The source of this sequence is a human donor in a cohort sampled during active COVID-19. What was sequenced was peripheral blood. V gene TRBV15 combines with J gene TRBJ1-3; D remains unclear. In DNA form, the CDR3 reads TGTGCCACCAGCAGAGATGCAGGAGGAAACACCATATATTTT. Translation: CATSRDAGGNTIYF.